This T cell receptor beta chain is from a study of blood T cell repertoires in COVID-19 (TCRdb year 2020). A note on the overall study: Samples covering the acute and convalescent phases of COVID-19 were provided by collaborators in the United States, Italy and Spain. The material from the prospective study consisted of cDNA or gDNA derived from T cells, B-cell-depleted T cells, or PBMCs. Deeply sampled blood TCRbeta repertoires from subjects exposed to, actively infected with, or recovered from COVID-19 were included in the dataset. The repertoires were released in a freely available public database intended as a resource for research on the immune response to SARS-CoV-2. Samples were obtained from the ongoing ImmuneRACE study (first 160 participants) and from 1,200 or so subjects provided by 6 global collaborators. Sample metadata almost always included a de-identified subject ID, COVID-19 status, age in years and sex. Where HLA class I and class II types were available, the types were taken from metadata supplied by the sample provider, not from assay-based typing.

In the case of this clone: There is no known antigen for this receptor. No per-base quality is available; no much larger clone lies one base away.

Overall results and qualifications from the work: The quantity of clinical and demographic metadata differed by source and by participant and was supplied without curation.

TCRbeta CDR3 regions were amplified from genomic DNA using the immunoSEQ Assay, a bias-controlled multiplex PCR. As for the authors' bioinformatics: The number of nucleated cells in each sample was estimated from the amplification of reference gene primers within the assay. To quantify the absolute abundance of each unique TCRbeta CDR3 rearrangement, sequence reads were collapsed and filtered. For each sample, productive Simpson clonality was calculated as the square root of Simpson's diversity index across productive rearrangements. Held by TCRdb, this immuneACCESS table contains in-frame sequences only and omits some clones. Under half of the omission traces to an unresolved V gene where checked; the cause of the rest is unknown. V, J and clone size are those of that table, while D and trimming were read from the DNA. For this sample there are a few hundred thousand clones; about 79% appear just once. Together, the top ten hold around 1.5% of the sample.

Another Seattle source contributed samples from volunteer blood donors who had recovered from COVID-19. The collaborating institutions used their own protocols to collect whole blood in K2EDTA tubes. For TCRbeta analysis, collaborators shipped samples as frozen whole blood, isolated PBMCs, or DNA extracted from either of those sample types. From cysteine to phenylalanine, the CDR3 is 14 amino acids long. The only DNA kept is the CDR3, 42 bases in frame from the first base. CDR1 KGHSH and CDR2 LQKENI were looked up in the germline V gene. V is shortened by 2 bases, J by 3 bases, and the region joining them spans 10 bases.

The receptor was derived from a woman aged 40 to 50 who had recovered from COVID-19. Sample: peripheral blood. The V and J segments used are TRBV18 and TRBJ2-5; the D region possibly corresponds to TRBD1 (5 bases align). For the CDR3, the sequence is CASSPSRREETQYF. The nucleotide sequence is given as TGTGCCAGCTCACCAAGTCGCAGGGAAGAGACCCAGTACTTC.